The T cell receptor (beta chain) under discussion was sequenced for a study of blood T cell repertoires in COVID-19. Repertoires were generated with immunoSEQ multiplex PCR, while TCRdb's copy carries only in-frame clones and drops some. The data contain 120,000 or so clones, 60% to 85% of them seen just once; the ten biggest clones take up 6.2%. Germline CDR1 is KGHSH and CDR2 is LQKENI. The CDR3 has 16 amino acids. V shed 3 bases, J shed 0 bases, and the junction held 5 bases outside the gene matches. J is TRBJ2-1 and V is TRBV18; 7 bases fit TRBD1. Sequencing was done on a sample of peripheral blood. This receptor was identified in a man in his 70s with acute or convalescent COVID-19. CDR3 sequence (DNA): TGTGCCAGCTCACCTGCCCGACAGGGCTCCTACAATGAGCAGTTCTTC. This encodes CASSPARQGSYNEQFF.